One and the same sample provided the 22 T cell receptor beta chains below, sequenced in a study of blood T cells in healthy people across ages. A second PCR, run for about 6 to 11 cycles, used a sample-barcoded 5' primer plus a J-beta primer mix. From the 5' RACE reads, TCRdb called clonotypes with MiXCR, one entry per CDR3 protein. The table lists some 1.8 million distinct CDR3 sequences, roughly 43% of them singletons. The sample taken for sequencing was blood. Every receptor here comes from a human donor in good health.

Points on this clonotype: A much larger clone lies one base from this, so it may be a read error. CDR3 in DNA: TGCAGCGTTGCCGCGGTTACCTACAATGAGCAGTACTTC. It is translated as CSVAAVTYNEQYF. The chain links TRBV29-1 to TRBJ2-4; D remains unclear. CDR3 length: 13 amino acids. V lost 4 bases and J lost 13, with 20 bases in between. Germline V gene lookup returns CDR1 SQVTM and CDR2 ANQGSEA.

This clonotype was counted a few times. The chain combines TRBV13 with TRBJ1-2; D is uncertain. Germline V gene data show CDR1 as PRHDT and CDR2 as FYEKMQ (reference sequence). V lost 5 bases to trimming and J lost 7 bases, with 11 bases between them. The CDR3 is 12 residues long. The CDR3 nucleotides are TGTGCCAGCAGCAACAGTTTGGTTGGCTACACCTTC. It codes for CASSNSLVGYTF.

The CDR3 loop reads CASSKQYTDTQYF. The CDR3, as DNA: TGTGCCAGCAGTAAGCAGTACACAGATACGCAGTATTTT. The chain combines TRBV6-1 with TRBJ2-3; D gene unclear. The V end was cut by 5 bases, the J end by 2 bases, with 8 bases between. The V gene's germline CDR1 is MNHNS and CDR2 SASEGT. The CDR3 is made up of 13 amino acids.

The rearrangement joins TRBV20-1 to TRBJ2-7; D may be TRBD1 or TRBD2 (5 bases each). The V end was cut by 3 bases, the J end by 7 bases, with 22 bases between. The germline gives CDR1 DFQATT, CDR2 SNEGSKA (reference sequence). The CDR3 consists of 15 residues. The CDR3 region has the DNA TGCAGTGCTAGGGGATCCCCCGGGGCCTACAATGAGCAGTACTTC. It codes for CSARGSPGAYNEQYF.

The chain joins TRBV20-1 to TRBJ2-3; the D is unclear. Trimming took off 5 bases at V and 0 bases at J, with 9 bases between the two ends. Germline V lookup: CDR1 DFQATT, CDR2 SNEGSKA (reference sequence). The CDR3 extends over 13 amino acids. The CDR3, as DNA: TGCAGTGCTTACATAGCTAGCACAGATACGCAGTATTTT. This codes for CSAYIASTDTQYF.

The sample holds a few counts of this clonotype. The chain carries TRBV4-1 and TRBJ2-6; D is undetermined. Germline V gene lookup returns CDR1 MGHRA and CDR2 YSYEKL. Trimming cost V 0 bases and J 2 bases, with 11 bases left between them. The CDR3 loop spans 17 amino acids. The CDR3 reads CASSQDRISPGANVLTF. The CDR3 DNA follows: TGCGCCAGCAGCCAAGACAGGATCTCTCCTGGGGCCAACGTCCTGACTTTC.

The CDR3 bases are TGTGCCAGCAGTTTCCTCCCTATTGGGGAAAAAGCTAACTATGGCTACACCTTC. Protein sequence: CASSFLPIGEKANYGYTF. This rearrangement joins TRBV7-9 to TRBJ1-2; D not resolved. With 6 bases removed from V and 0 bases from J, the gap between germline ends came to 23 bases. The CDR3 length is 18 residues. Germline V CDR1 and CDR2: SEHNR, FQNEAQ (reference sequence).

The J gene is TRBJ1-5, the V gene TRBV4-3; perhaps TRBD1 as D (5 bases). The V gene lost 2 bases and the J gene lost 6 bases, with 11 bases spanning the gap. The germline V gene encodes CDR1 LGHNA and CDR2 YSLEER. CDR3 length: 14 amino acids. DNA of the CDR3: TGCGCCAGCAGCCAATGGGACTCGGGTCAGCCCCAGCATTTT. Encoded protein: CASSQWDSGQPQHF.

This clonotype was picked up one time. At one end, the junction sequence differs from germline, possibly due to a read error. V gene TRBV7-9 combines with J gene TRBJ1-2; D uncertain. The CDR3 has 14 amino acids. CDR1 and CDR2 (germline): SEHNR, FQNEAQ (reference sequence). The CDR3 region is CASSLATHSYGYIF. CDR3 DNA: TGTGCCAGCAGCTTAGCGACACATAGCTATGGCTACATCTTC.

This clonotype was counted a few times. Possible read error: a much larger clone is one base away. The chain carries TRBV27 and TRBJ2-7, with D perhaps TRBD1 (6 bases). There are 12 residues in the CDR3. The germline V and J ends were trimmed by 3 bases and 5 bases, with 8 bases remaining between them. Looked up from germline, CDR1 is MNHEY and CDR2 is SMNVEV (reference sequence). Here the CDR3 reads CASSFRGHEQYF. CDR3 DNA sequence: TGTGCCAGCAGTTTCAGGGGTCACGAGCAGTACTTC.

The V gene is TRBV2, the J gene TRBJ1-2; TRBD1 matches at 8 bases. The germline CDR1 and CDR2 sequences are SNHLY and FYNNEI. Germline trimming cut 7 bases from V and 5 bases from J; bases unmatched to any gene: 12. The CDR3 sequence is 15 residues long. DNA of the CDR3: TGTGCCAGCACCACCGGGCAGGGGGCGGCATATGGCTACACCTTC. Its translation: CASTTGQGAAYGYTF. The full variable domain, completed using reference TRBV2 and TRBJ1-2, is EPEVTQTPSHQVTQMGQEVILRCVPISNHLYFYWYRQILGQKVEFLVSFYNNEISEKSEIFDDQFSVERPDGSNFTLKIRSTKLEDSAMYFCASTTGQGAAYGYTFGSGTRLTVV.

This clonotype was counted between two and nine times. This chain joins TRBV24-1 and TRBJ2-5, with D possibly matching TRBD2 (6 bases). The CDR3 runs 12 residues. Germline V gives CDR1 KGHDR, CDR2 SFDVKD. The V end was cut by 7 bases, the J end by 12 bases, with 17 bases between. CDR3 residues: CATSSDDGEEYF. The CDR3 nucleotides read TGTGCCACCAGCTCCGACGACGGGGAGGAGTACTTC.

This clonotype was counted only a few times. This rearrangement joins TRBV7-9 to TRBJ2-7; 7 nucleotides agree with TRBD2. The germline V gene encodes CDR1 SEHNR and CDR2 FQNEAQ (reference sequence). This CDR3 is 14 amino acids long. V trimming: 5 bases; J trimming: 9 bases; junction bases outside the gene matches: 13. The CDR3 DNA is TGTGCCAGCAGCCCCCCGGGAGGTCCTCCGGGGCAGTACTTC. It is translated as CASSPPGGPPGQYF.

As DNA, the CDR3 is TGCAGCGTTGAATTTCGGGACGGTACCTACGAGCAGTACTTC. This encodes CSVEFRDGTYEQYF. The chain uses TRBV29-1 and TRBJ2-7; D possibly uses TRBD1 or TRBD2 (5 bases each). CDR1 and CDR2 (germline): SQVTM, ANQGSEA. V lost 2 bases and J 2 bases, leaving 13 bases between the germline ends. The CDR3 covers 14 residues.

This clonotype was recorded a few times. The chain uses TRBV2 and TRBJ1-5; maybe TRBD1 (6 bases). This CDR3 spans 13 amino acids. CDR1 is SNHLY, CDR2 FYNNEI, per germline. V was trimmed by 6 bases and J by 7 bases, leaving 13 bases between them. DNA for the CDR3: TGTGCCAGCAGGGCGCGGGGGCGGCAGCCCCAGCATTTT. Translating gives CASRARGRQPQHF.

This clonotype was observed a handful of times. The CDR3 sequence: CASSPPWGGLYTGELFF. In DNA, the CDR3 is TGTGCCAGCAGCCCACCATGGGGTGGACTTTACACCGGGGAGCTGTTTTTT. The V gene is TRBV7-8, the J gene TRBJ2-2, with D tentatively TRBD2 (5 bases). This CDR3 spans 17 amino acids. V was cut by 5 bases and J by 3 bases, with 19 bases left in between. CDR1 SGHVS and CDR2 FQNEAQ come from the germline V gene.

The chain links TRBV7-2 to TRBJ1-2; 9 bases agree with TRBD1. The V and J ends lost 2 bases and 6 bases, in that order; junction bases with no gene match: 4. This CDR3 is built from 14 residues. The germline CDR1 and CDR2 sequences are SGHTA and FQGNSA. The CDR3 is CASSLRTGGHGYTF. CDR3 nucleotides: TGTGCCAGCAGCTTACGAACAGGGGGCCATGGCTACACCTTC.

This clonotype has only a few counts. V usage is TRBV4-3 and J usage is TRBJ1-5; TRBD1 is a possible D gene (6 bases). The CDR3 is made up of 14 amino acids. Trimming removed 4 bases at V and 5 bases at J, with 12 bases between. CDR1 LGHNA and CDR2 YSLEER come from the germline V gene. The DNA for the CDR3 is TGCGCCAGCAGCCCCCAGACAGGTGATCAGCCCCAGCATTTT. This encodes CASSPQTGDQPQHF.

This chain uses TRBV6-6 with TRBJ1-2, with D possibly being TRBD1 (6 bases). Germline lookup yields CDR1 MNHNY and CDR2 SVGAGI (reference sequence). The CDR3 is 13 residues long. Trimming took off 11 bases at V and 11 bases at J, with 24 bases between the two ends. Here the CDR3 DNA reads TGTGCCGCGCAGAGTCCGGACAGCAATTTTTACACCTTC. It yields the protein CAAQSPDSNFYTF.

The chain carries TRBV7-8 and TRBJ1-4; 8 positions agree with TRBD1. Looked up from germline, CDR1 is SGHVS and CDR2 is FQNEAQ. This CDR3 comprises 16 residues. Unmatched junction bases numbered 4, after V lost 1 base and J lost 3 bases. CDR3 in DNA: TGTGCCAGCAGCTTAGAAGGACAGGGCTCTAATGAAAAACTGTTTTTT. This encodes CASSLEGQGSNEKLFF.

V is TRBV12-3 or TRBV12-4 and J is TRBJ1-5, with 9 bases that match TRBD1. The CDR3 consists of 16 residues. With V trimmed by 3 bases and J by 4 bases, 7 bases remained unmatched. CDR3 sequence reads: CASSFSTGGQNQPQHF. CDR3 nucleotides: TGTGCCAGCAGTTTTTCTACAGGGGGCCAAAATCAGCCCCAGCATTTT.

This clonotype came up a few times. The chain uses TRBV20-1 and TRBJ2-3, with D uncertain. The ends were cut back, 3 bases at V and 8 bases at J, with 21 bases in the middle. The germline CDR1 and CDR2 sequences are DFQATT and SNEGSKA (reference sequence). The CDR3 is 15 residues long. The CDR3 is CSARDINLAVGTQYF. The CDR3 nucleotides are TGCAGTGCTAGGGATATTAACTTGGCTGTCGGTACGCAGTATTTT.